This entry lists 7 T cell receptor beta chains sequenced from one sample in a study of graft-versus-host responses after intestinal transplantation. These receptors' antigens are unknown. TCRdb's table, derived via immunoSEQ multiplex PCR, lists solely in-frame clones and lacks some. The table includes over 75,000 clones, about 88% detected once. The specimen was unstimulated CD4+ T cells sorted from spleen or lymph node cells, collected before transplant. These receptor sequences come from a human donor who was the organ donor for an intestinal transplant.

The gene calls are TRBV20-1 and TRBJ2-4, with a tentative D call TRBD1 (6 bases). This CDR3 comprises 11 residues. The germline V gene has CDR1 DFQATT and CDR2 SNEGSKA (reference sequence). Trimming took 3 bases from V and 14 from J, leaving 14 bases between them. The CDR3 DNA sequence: TGCAGTGCTAGCGTCCGGGACACGGAGTACTTC. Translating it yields CSASVRDTEYF.

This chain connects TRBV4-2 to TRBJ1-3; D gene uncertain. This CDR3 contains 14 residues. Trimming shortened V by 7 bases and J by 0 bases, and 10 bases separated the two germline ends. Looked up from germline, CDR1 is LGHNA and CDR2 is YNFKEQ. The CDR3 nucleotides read TGTGCCAGCACCGTTACGGTCTCTGGAAACACCATATATTTT. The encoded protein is CASTVTVSGNTIYF.

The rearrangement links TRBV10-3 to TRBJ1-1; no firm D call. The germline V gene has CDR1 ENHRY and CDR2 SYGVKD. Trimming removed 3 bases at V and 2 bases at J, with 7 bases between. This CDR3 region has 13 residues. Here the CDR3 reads CAISDLFNTEAFF. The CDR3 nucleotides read TGTGCCATCAGTGACCTTTTTAACACTGAAGCTTTCTTT.

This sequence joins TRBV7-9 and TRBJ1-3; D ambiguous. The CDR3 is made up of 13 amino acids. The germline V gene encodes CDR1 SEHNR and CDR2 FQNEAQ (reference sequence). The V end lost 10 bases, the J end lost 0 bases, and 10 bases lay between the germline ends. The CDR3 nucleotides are TGTGCCACCAAATCAGGCTCTGGAAACACCATATATTTT. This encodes CATKSGSGNTIYF.

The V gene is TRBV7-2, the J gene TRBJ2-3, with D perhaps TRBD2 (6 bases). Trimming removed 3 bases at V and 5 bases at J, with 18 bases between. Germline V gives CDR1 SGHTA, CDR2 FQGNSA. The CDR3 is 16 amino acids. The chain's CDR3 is CASSFFSGGQGDTQYF. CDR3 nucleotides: TGTGCCAGCAGCTTTTTTAGCGGTGGGCAGGGAGATACGCAGTATTTT.

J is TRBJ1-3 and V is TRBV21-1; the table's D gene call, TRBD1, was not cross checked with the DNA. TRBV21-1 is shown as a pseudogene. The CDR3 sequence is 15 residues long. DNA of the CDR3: TGTGCCAGCAGCAAGTCAGGGGGCGAGGGAAACACCATATATTTT. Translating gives CASSKSGGEGNTIYF.

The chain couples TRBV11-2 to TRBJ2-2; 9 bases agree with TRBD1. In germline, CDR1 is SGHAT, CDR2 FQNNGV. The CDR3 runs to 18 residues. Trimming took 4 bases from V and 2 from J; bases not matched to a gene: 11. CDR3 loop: CASSSRWGQGRNTGELFF. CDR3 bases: TGTGCCAGCAGCTCCCGATGGGGACAGGGAAGAAACACCGGGGAGCTGTTTTTT.